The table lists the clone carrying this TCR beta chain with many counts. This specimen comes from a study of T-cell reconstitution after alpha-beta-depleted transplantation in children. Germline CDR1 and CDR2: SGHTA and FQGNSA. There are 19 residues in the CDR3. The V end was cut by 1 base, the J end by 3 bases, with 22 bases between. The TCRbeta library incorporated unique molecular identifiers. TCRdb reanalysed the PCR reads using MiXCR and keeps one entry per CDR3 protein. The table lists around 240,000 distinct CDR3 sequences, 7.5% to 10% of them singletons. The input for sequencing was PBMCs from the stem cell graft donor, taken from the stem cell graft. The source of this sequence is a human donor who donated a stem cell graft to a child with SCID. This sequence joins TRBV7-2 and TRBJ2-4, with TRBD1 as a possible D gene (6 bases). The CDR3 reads CASSLGLLQGRPGKNIQYF. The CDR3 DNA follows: TGTGCCAGCAGCTTAGGGTTGTTACAGGGTCGTCCTGGCAAAAACATTCAGTACTTC.